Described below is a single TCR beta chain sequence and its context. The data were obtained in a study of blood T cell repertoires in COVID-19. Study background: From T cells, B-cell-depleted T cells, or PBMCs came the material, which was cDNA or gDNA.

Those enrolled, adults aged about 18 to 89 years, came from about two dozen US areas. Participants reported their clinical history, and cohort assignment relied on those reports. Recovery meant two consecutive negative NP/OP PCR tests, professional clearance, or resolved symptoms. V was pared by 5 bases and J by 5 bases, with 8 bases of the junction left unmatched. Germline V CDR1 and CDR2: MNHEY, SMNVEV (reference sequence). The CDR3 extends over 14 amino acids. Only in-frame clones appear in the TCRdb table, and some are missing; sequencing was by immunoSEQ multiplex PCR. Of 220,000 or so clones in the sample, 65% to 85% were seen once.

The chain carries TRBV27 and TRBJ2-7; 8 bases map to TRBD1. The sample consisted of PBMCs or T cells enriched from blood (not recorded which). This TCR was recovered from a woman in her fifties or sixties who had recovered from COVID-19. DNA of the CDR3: TGTGCCAGCAGTCCCCGACAGGGGACCCACGAGCAGTACTTC. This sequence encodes CASSPRQGTHEQYF.